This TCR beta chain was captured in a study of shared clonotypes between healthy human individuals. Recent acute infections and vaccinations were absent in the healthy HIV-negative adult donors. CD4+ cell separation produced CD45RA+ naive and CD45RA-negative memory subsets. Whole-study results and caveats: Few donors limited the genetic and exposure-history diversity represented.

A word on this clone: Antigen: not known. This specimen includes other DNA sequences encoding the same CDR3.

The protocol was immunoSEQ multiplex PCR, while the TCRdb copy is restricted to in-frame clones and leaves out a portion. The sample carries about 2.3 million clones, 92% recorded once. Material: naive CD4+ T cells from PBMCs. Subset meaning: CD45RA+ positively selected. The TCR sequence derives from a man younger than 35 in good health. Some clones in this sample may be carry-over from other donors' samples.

Here the CDR3 reads CASSLGENEQFF. The DNA of the CDR3 is TGTGCCAGCAGCTTAGGCGAGAATGAGCAGTTCTTC. The chain uses TRBV7-2 and TRBJ2-1; D gene unclear. CDR1 is SGHTA, CDR2 FQGNSA, per germline. V lost 1 base and J lost 7, with 5 bases in between. The CDR3 extends over 12 amino acids.